The rows below give T cell receptor beta chains drawn from one sample of a study of T cell changes during pregnancy in multiple sclerosis. Measured with immunoSEQ multiplex PCR; TCRdb has only the in-frame clones, and not every one. Found here are 100,000 or so clones, 92% of them singletons; the top ten hold less than 2%. Sequences were derived from peripheral blood, sampled after pregnancy. The receptors derive from a female donor with multiple sclerosis, enrolled in a pregnancy study. CDR3s include the opening cysteine and the closing phenylalanine or tryptophan. Each record gives: D gene, V gene, J gene, clone size, CDR3 protein, CDR3 DNA. The D gene is left open where the match is weak. Size is omitted from some rows. Given values are once, few, many or a class for expanded clones.

d_call: -; v_call: TRBV13; j_call: TRBJ2-7; clone_size: -; cdr3_aa: CASSLGQTAYEQYF; cdr3_nt: TGTGCCAGCAGCTTAGGGCAGACAGCTTACGAGCAGTACTTC
d_call: -; v_call: TRBV19; j_call: TRBJ1-5; clone_size: once; cdr3_aa: CATGREDQPQHF; cdr3_nt: TGTGCCACCGGGAGGGAGGATCAGCCCCAGCATTTT
d_call: TRBD2; v_call: TRBV5-1; j_call: TRBJ2-3; clone_size: few; cdr3_aa: CASGLSGMTGTDTQYF; cdr3_nt: TGCGCCAGCGGACTTAGCGGGATGACGGGCACAGATACGCAGTATTTT
d_call: -; v_call: TRBV2; j_call: TRBJ1-6; clone_size: -; cdr3_aa: CANKNRDNSPLHF; cdr3_nt: TGTGCCAACAAGAACAGGGATAATTCACCCCTCCACTTT
d_call: -; v_call: TRBV6-6; j_call: TRBJ2-7; clone_size: -; cdr3_aa: CASSYVDNYEQYF; cdr3_nt: TGTGCCAGCAGTTACGTCGACAACTACGAGCAGTACTTC
d_call: TRBD1; v_call: TRBV6-1; j_call: TRBJ2-5; clone_size: -; cdr3_aa: CASSEQGAGETQYF; cdr3_nt: TGTGCCAGCAGTGAACAGGGGGCGGGTGAGACCCAGTACTTC
d_call: -; v_call: TRBV6-5; j_call: TRBJ1-1; clone_size: -; cdr3_aa: CASSYSWIDRGAFF; cdr3_nt: TGTGCCAGCAGTTACTCGTGGATTGATCGGGGAGCTTTCTTT
d_call: -; v_call: TRBV9; j_call: TRBJ2-7; clone_size: -; cdr3_aa: CASSVSGARFDEQYF; cdr3_nt: TGTGCCAGCAGCGTATCAGGGGCACGTTTCGACGAGCAGTACTTC
d_call: -; v_call: TRBV7-2; j_call: TRBJ1-6; clone_size: -; cdr3_aa: CASSLGSVAYSPLHF; cdr3_nt: TGTGCCAGCAGCTTAGGTTCGGTAGCGTATTCACCCCTCCACTTT
d_call: TRBD1; v_call: TRBV11-2; j_call: TRBJ1-4; clone_size: -; cdr3_aa: CASSQSRTGGEKLFF; cdr3_nt: TGTGCCAGCAGCCAGTCCCGGACAGGGGGAGAAAAACTGTTTTTT
d_call: TRBD1; v_call: TRBV29-1; j_call: TRBJ2-5; clone_size: -; cdr3_aa: CSVEASGTGSPQYF; cdr3_nt: TGCAGCGTTGAAGCCTCCGGGACAGGGAGTCCCCAGTACTTC
d_call: TRBD2; v_call: TRBV5-1; j_call: TRBJ2-7; clone_size: once; cdr3_aa: CASGTSEAYEQYF; cdr3_nt: TGCGCCAGTGGGACTAGCGAGGCCTACGAGCAGTACTTC
d_call: -; v_call: TRBV5-1; j_call: TRBJ2-7; clone_size: -; cdr3_aa: CASSLGSGGVNEQYF; cdr3_nt: TGCGCCAGCAGCTTGGGTTCGGGGGGCGTGAACGAGCAGTACTTC
d_call: -; v_call: TRBV6-6; j_call: TRBJ2-7; clone_size: once; cdr3_aa: CASSYPVGVWYEQYF; cdr3_nt: TGTGCCAGCAGTTATCCGGTAGGGGTCTGGTACGAGCAGTACTTC
d_call: TRBD2; v_call: TRBV9; j_call: TRBJ2-7; clone_size: -; cdr3_aa: CASSPPPLAGTSYEQYF; cdr3_nt: TGTGCCAGCAGCCCCCCACCGCTAGCGGGGACCTCCTACGAGCAGTACTTC
d_call: TRBD1; v_call: TRBV12-5; j_call: TRBJ2-1; clone_size: -; cdr3_aa: CASAGMGDRGWNEQFF; cdr3_nt: TGTGCTAGTGCCGGAATGGGGGACAGGGGGTGGAATGAGCAGTTCTTC
d_call: -; v_call: TRBV5-1; j_call: TRBJ2-7; clone_size: -; cdr3_aa: CASSSEGGYEQYF; cdr3_nt: TGCGCCAGCAGTTCGGAGGGAGGCTACGAGCAGTACTTC
d_call: -; v_call: TRBV28; j_call: TRBJ1-5; clone_size: -; cdr3_aa: CASSSYRARSNQPQHF; cdr3_nt: TGTGCCAGCAGTTCGTACAGGGCTAGGAGCAATCAGCCCCAGCATTTT
d_call: TRBD1; v_call: TRBV10-3; j_call: TRBJ1-6; clone_size: -; cdr3_aa: CAISGAGTDNGMGVHF; cdr3_nt: TGTGCCATCAGTGGAGCCGGGACAGATAATGGAATGGGGGTCCACTTT
d_call: -; v_call: TRBV6-5; j_call: TRBJ2-7; clone_size: -; cdr3_aa: CASSRGDEQYF; cdr3_nt: TGTGCCAGCAGTCGAGGTGACGAGCAGTACTTC
d_call: TRBD1; v_call: TRBV6-1; j_call: TRBJ1-2; clone_size: -; cdr3_aa: CASSAGTGDGGYTF; cdr3_nt: TGTGCCAGCAGCGCCGGAACAGGGGATGGTGGCTACACCTTC
d_call: -; v_call: TRBV28; j_call: TRBJ1-3; clone_size: -; cdr3_aa: CASSLFQGNTGNTIYF; cdr3_nt: TGTGCCAGCAGTTTATTTCAGGGAAATACTGGAAACACCATATATTTT
d_call: -; v_call: TRBV2; j_call: TRBJ1-1; clone_size: -; cdr3_aa: CASANRVTMNTEAFF; cdr3_nt: TGTGCCAGTGCGAACAGGGTGACCATGAACACTGAAGCTTTCTTT
d_call: TRBD2; v_call: TRBV13; j_call: TRBJ2-1; clone_size: -; cdr3_aa: CASSNLAGGIYNEQFF; cdr3_nt: TGTGCCAGCAGCAACTTAGCGGGGGGAATCTACAATGAGCAGTTCTTC
d_call: -; v_call: TRBV29-1; j_call: TRBJ1-1; clone_size: once; cdr3_aa: CSVPGWVVREEDTEAFF; cdr3_nt: TGCAGCGTTCCGGGGTGGGTAGTTAGAGAAGAGGACACTGAAGCTTTCTTT
d_call: TRBD2; v_call: TRBV5-1; j_call: TRBJ2-2; clone_size: -; cdr3_aa: CASSTSRDYNTGELFF; cdr3_nt: TGCGCCAGCAGCACCAGCCGGGACTATAACACCGGGGAGCTGTTTTTT
d_call: -; v_call: TRBV4-3; j_call: TRBJ2-3; clone_size: -; cdr3_aa: CASSLATMDTQYF; cdr3_nt: TGCGCCAGCAGCCTTGCGACTATGGATACGCAGTATTTT
d_call: -; v_call: TRBV6-6; j_call: TRBJ1-6; clone_size: -; cdr3_aa: CAARGGDGSPLHF; cdr3_nt: TGTGCCGCCCGGGGGGGAGACGGTTCACCCCTCCACTTT
d_call: -; v_call: TRBV18; j_call: TRBJ1-1; clone_size: -; cdr3_aa: CASSPTPQGFNTEAFF; cdr3_nt: TGTGCCAGCTCACCAACCCCCCAGGGGTTCAACACTGAAGCTTTCTTT